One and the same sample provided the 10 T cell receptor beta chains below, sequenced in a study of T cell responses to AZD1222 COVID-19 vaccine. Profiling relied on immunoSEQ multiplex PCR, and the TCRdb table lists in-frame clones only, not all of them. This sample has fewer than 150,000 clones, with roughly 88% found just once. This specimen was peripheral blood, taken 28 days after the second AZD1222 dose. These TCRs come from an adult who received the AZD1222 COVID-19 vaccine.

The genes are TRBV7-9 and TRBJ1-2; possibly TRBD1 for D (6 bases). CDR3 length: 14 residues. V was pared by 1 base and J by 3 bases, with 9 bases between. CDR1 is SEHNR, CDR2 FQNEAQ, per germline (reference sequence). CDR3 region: CASSLGTGHYGYTF. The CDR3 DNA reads TGTGCCAGCAGCTTAGGTACAGGGCACTATGGCTACACCTTC.

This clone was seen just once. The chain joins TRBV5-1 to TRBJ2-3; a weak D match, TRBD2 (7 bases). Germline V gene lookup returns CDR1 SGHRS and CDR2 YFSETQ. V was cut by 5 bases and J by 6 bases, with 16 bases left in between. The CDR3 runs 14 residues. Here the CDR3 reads CASSQGAGADTQYF. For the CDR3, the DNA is TGCGCCAGCAGTCAGGGCGCGGGGGCCGATACGCAGTATTTT.

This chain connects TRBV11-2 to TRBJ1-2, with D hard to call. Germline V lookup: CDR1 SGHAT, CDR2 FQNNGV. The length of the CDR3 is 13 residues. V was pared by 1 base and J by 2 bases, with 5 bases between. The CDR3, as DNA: TGTGCCAGCAGCTTAGGCCGGAACTATGGCTACACCTTC. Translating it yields CASSLGRNYGYTF.

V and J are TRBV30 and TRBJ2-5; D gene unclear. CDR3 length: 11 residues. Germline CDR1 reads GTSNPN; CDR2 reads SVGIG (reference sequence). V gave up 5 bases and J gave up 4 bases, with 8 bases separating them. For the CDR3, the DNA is TGTGCCTGGCAGGTCGGAGAGACCCAGTACTTC. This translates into CAWQVGETQYF. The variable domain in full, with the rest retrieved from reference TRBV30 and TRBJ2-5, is SQTIHQWPATLVQPVGSPLSLECTVEGTSNPNLYWYRQAAGRGLQLLFYSVGIGQISSEVPQNLSASRPQDRQFILSSKKLLLSDSGFYLCAWQVGETQYFGPGTRLLVL.

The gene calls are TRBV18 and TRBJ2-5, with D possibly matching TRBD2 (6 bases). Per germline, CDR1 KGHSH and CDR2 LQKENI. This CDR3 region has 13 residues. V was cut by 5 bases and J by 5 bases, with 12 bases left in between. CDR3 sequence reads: CASSEGLGETQYF. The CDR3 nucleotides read TGTGCCAGCTCAGAGGGACTGGGGGAGACCCAGTACTTC.

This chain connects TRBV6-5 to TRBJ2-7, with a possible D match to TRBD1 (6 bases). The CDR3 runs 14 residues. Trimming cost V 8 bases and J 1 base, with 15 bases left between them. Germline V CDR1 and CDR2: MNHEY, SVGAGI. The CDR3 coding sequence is TGTGCCAGCTCCTACAGGGACGGGTCCTACGAGCAGTACTTC. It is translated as CASSYRDGSYEQYF.

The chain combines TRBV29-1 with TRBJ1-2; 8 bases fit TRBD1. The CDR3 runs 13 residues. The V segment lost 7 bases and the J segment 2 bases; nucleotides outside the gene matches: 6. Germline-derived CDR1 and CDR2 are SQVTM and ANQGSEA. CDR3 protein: CSASRQGNYGYTF. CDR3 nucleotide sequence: TGCAGCGCCTCTCGACAGGGGAACTATGGCTACACCTTC.

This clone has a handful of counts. The CDR3 coding sequence is TGCGCCAGCAGCTTAGGGCCTTATAGCAATCAGCCCCAGCATTTT. Its protein product is CASSLGPYSNQPQHF. J is TRBJ1-5 and V is TRBV5-1; D is unresolved. The CDR3 contains 15 residues. Germline CDR1 reads SGHRS; CDR2 reads YFSETQ. Trimming took off 2 bases at V and 0 bases at J, with 9 bases between the two ends.

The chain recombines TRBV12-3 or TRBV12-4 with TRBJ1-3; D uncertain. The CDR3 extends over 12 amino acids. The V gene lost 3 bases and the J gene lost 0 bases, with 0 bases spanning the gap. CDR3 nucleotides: TGTGCCAGCAGTTTCTCTGGAAACACCATATATTTT. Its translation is CASSFSGNTIYF.

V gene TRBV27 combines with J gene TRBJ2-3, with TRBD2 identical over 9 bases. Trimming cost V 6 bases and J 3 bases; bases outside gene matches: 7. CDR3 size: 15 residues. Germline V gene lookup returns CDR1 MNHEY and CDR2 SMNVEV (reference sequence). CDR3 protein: CASSYSGSRTDTQYF. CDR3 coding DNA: TGTGCCAGCAGCTATAGCGGGAGCCGAACAGATACGCAGTATTTT.